Sequencing of this T cell receptor beta chain was carried out in a study of molecular identifiers for immune sequencing clone quantification. Whole-study findings and limits: Underestimated sizes of highly expanded clones could result from identical TCR molecules that share a barcode.

Preparation of naive CD8 libraries involved roughly 19,000 to 1,100,000 sorted cells and 10%, 30% or 50% RNA. Naive CD8 T cells underwent sorting with the CD8+CD4-CCR7+CD45RA+ definition. Previously published methods and listed TCR primers were used for the bulk TCR libraries. TCRdb redid the calling of the PCR reads with MiXCR, one entry per CDR3 protein. Among around 480,000 distinct CDR3 sequences listed, roughly 26% were seen once. This clonotype turned up a few times. Its antigen is currently unknown. Trimming stripped 5 bases from V and 7 bases from J, with 24 bases between. The CDR3 extends over 18 amino acids. From germline, CDR1 is MNHEY and CDR2 SMNVEV (reference sequence).

Sequenced sample: naive CD8+ T cells from blood, with Jurkat cell RNA spiked in. Subset indicated: FACS-sorted CD8+CD4-CCR7+CD45RA+ naive T cells. The TCR sequence derives from a human donor in good health. Some libraries in this study had Jurkat cell RNA spiked in. This chain uses TRBV27 with TRBJ1-6, with D uncertain. The CDR3 here is CASSPTTLTPLGNSPLHF. Here the CDR3 DNA reads TGTGCCAGCAGTCCCACCACCCTAACTCCATTGGGGAATTCACCCCTCCACTTT.